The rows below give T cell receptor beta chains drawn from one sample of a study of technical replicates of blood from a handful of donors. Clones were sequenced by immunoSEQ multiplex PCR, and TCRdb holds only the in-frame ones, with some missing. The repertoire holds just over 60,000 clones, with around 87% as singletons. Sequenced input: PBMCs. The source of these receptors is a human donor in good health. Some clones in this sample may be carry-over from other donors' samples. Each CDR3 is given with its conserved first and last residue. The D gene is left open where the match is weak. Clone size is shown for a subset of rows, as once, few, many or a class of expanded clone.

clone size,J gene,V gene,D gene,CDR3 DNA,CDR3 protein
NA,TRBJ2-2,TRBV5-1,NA,TGCGCCAGCAGCCGGGGAGGGAACACCGGGGAGCTGTTTTTT,CASSRGGNTGELFF
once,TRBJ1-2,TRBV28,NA,TGTGCCAGCAGTTTTGTCGCAGGGGAGGGAGGCTACACCTTC,CASSFVAGEGGYTF
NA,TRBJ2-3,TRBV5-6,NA,TGTGCCAGCAGCTTGCGCTCGACTGCGGATACGCAGTATTTT,CASSLRSTADTQYF
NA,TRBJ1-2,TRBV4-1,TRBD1,TGCGCCAGCAGCCAAGATGGGACAGTTGGAGGCTACACCTTC,CASSQDGTVGGYTF
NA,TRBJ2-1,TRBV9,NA,TGTGCCAGCAGCGTAGTAGGAGGCCGATCGGATGAGCAGTTCTTC,CASSVVGGRSDEQFF
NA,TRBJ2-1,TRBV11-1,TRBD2,TGTGCCAGCAGCTTGGCTAGCGGGGGGAATGAGCAGTTCTTC,CASSLASGGNEQFF
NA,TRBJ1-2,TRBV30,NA,TGTGCCTGGAGTGTACAGAACGTGGATGGCTACACCTTC,CAWSVQNVDGYTF
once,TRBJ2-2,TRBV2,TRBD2,TGTGCCAGCAGGAGGGGACTAGCGGGAGTGGACGGGGAGCTGTTTTTT,CASRRGLAGVDGELFF
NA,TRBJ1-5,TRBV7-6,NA,TGTGCCAGCAGCCAAGGACAGAATCAGCCCCAGCATTTT,CASSQGQNQPQHF
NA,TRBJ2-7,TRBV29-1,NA,TGCAGTGTTGAAGATCCCAACCGCGCCTACGAGCAGTACTTC,CSVEDPNRAYEQYF
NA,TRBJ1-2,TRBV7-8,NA,TGTGCCAGCAGCTTAGTTGTGCGGGCAGAGGCGTATGGCTACACCTTC,CASSLVVRAEAYGYTF
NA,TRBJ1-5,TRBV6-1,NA,TGTGCCAGCAGTGAAGGGGGGCTTGAGCCCCAGCATTTT,CASSEGGLEPQHF
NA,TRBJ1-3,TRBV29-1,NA,TGCAGCGTGGACGGGGGGGACTCTGGAAACACCATATATTTT,CSVDGGDSGNTIYF
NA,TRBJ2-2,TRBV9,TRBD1,TGTGCCAGCAGCGTTCCGACAGGGATGAACACCGGGGAGCTGTTTTTT,CASSVPTGMNTGELFF
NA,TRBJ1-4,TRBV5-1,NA,TGCGCCAGCACCGGGGGGGCAGCAACTAATGAAAAACTGTTTTTT,CASTGGAATNEKLFF
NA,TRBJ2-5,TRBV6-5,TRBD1,TGTGCCAGCACCGCAGACAGGGGGCGGGAGACCCAGTACTTC,CASTADRGRETQYF
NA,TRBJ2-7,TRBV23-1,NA,TGCGCCAGCAGAGAAAAACCCGGCGGCCGGGACATTTTGAGCTCCTACGAGCAGTACTTC,CASREKPGGRDILSSYEQYF
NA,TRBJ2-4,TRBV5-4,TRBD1,TGTGCCAGCAGCGCCAAGGACAGGGCTGGTCAGTACTTC,CASSAKDRAGQYF
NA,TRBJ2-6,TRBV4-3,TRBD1,TGCGCCAGCAGCCAAATGACAGGGGAGTCTGCTGGGGCCAACGTCCTGACTTTC,CASSQMTGESAGANVLTF
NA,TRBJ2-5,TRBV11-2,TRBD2,TGTGCCAGCAGCTTAGTGGTGCGGGGGGTCCAAGAGACCCAGTACTTC,CASSLVVRGVQETQYF
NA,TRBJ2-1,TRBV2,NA,TGTACCAGCGTTCTCTCGGGGGATTCCTACAATGAGCAGTTCTTC,CTSVLSGDSYNEQFF
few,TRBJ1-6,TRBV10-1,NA,TGCGCCAATCATACAGGGCTTTATAATTCACCCCTCCACTTT,CANHTGLYNSPLHF
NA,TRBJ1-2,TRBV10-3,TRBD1,TGTGCCGCCAGCAGGGGGCCCGACTATGGCTACACCTTC,CAASRGPDYGYTF
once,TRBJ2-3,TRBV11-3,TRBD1,TGTGCCAGCAGCTCCGGGTGGACAGGCCACACAGATACGCAGTATTTT,CASSSGWTGHTDTQYF
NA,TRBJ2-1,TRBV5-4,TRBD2,TGTGCCAGCAGCTTGGGACTAGCGGGGGTCGTTAGCTCCTACAATGAGCAGTTCTTC,CASSLGLAGVVSSYNEQFF
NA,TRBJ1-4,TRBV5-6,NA,TGTGCCAGCAGCCGCGAGGGTAATGAAAAACTGTTTTTT,CASSREGNEKLFF
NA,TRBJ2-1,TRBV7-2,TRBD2,TGTGCCAGCAGCTTATGGGGGACTAGCGGGTCCTACAATGAGCAGTTCTTC,CASSLWGTSGSYNEQFF
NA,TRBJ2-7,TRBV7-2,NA,TGTGCCAGCAGCTTGCGGGCAGGGGAATCCTACGAGCAGTACTTC,CASSLRAGESYEQYF
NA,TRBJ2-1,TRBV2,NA,TGTGCCAGCAGTGTTGGCCGATCCGTAGAGCAGTTCTTC,CASSVGRSVEQFF
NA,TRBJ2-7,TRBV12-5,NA,TGTGCTAGTGGTCAAGGTAGGGACACCTACTCCTACGAGCAGTACTTC,CASGQGRDTYSYEQYF
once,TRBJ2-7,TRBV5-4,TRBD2,TGTGCCAGCAGCGTAGGCGGGGGGAGCTCCTACGAGCAGTACTTC,CASSVGGGSSYEQYF
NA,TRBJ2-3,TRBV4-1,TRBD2,TGCGCCAGCAGCCCGCGAGCGGGAGTGGGCACAGATACGCAGTATTTT,CASSPRAGVGTDTQYF
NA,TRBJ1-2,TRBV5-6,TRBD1,TGTGCCAGCAGCTTGGCAGGGGGTTTTGACTATGGCTACACCTTC,CASSLAGGFDYGYTF
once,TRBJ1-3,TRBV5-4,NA,TGTGCCAGCAGCCTTTTCGGAAACACCATATATTTT,CASSLFGNTIYF
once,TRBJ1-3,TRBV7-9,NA,TGTGCCAGCACCCCGGGAAACACCATATATTTT,CASTPGNTIYF
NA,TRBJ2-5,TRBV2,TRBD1,TGTGCCAGCAGTCGACAGGGGCAAGAGACCCAGTACTTC,CASSRQGQETQYF
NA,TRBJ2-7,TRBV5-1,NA,TGCGCCAGCAGCATAGACAGAGAGCAGTACTTC,CASSIDREQYF
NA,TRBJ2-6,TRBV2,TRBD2,TGTGCCTGTAGCGGGGCTGGGGCCAACGTCCTGACTTTC,CACSGAGANVLTF
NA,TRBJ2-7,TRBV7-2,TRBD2,TGTGCCAGCAGCTTCGGGGGGGGCTTAGAGCAGTACTTC,CASSFGGGLEQYF
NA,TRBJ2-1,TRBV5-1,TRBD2,TGCGCCAGCAGCTCACTAGCGGGGGGGCCAAATGAGCAGTTCTTC,CASSSLAGGPNEQFF
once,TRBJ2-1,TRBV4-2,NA,TGTGCCAGCAGCCACCCTCCGAGGTCCAATGAGCAGTTCTTC,CASSHPPRSNEQFF
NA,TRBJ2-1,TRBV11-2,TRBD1,TGTGCCAGCAGCCTTGGGACAGGGACGTTCTTC,CASSLGTGTFF